The rows below give T cell receptor beta chains drawn from one sample of a study of blood T cell repertoires in COVID-19. Measured with immunoSEQ multiplex PCR; TCRdb has only the in-frame clones, and not every one. Here the sample spans about 140,000 clones, approximately 79% being singletons. The sequenced sample was peripheral blood. These receptors were collected from a man aged 55 to 70 with acute or convalescent COVID-19. Each CDR3 is given with its conserved first and last residue. Fields, in order: J gene, CDR3 length, V gene, CDR3 protein.

TRBJ1-3 | 14 | TRBV28 | CASSLTGAGNTIYF
TRBJ2-7 | 13 | TRBV27 | CASSSSTDYEQYF
TRBJ2-5 | 17 | TRBV28 | CASSLDPGLTIQETQYF
TRBJ1-1 | 16 | TRBV9 | CASSVDDRGRRTEAFF
TRBJ1-1 | 14 | TRBV14 | CASSPGQPNTEAFF
TRBJ2-3 | 13 | TRBV20-1 | CSASSGREDTQYF
TRBJ1-2 | 14 | TRBV7-2 | CASSLGGHPYGYTF
TRBJ1-2 | 13 | TRBV18 | CASSPVQSYGYTF
TRBJ2-3 | 13 | TRBV29-1 | CSSTGEGTDTQYF
TRBJ2-7 | 13 | TRBV7-2 | CASSLDWSGTGSF
TRBJ2-1 | 15 | TRBV19 | CASSMGTSGFNEQFF
TRBJ1-1 | 15 | TRBV27 | CASSLSQGAGGEAFF
TRBJ2-1 | 15 | TRBV19 | CATTEGLVVSNGQFF